The rows below give T cell receptor beta chains drawn from one sample of a study of cytomegalovirus exposure and HLA in healthy donors. Libraries were prepared by immunoSEQ multiplex PCR; TCRdb keeps only in-frame clonotypes and omits some of them. The profile covers around 150,000 clones, with about 60% appearing a single time and around 7.1% taken by the ten largest. The sample consisted of PBMCs. The receptors originated from a woman aged 60-75 years in good health and CMV-seropositive. CDR3s include the opening cysteine and the closing phenylalanine or tryptophan. A D gene is named only where the DNA matches it firmly. Clone size, where shown, is once, few, many, or a class for clones that have expanded.

d_call,clone_size,j_call,v_call,cdr3_aa,cdr3_nt
TRBD1,few,TRBJ2-7,TRBV15,CATSSRLAGTGLSEQYF,TGTGCCACCAGCAGCAGGTTAGCCGGGACAGGGCTTAGCGAGCAGTACTTC
NA,NA,TRBJ2-7,TRBV19,CASSIRGSQYEQYF,TGTGCCAGTAGTATACGGGGGAGCCAATACGAGCAGTACTTC
NA,few,TRBJ2-7,TRBV10-3,CAISESGGHRPYEQYF,TGTGCCATCAGTGAGTCGGGAGGACATAGACCCTACGAGCAGTACTTC
NA,NA,TRBJ1-2,TRBV5-8,CASSLGGLYGYTF,TGTGCCAGCAGCTTGGGGGGCCTCTATGGCTACACCTTC
TRBD2,NA,TRBJ2-1,TRBV18,CASSPGGTSRGPLNEQFF,TGTGCCAGCTCACCGGGCGGGACTAGCAGGGGACCCTTGAATGAGCAGTTCTTC
TRBD1,NA,TRBJ1-4,TRBV9,CASSASGTATEKLFF,TGTGCCAGCAGCGCCTCCGGGACAGCTACTGAAAAACTGTTTTTT
NA,few,TRBJ2-7,TRBV11-2,CDAVHRESSYEQYF,TGTGACGCCGTTCACAGGGAAAGCTCCTACGAGCAGTACTTC
NA,once,TRBJ2-4,TRBV7-9,CASSPAGFIQYF,TGTGCCAGCAGCCCTGCAGGGTTCATTCAGTACTTC
NA,few,TRBJ2-3,TRBV10-3,CATGVGDVTQYF,TGTGCCACGGGGGTAGGGGATGTTACGCAGTATTTT
NA,few,TRBJ1-1,TRBV7-9,CASMDSLNTEAFF,TGTGCCAGCATGGACAGTTTGAACACTGAAGCTTTCTTT
TRBD2,NA,TRBJ2-3,TRBV7-9,CASSPGLAETDTQYF,TGTGCCAGCAGCCCGGGACTAGCGGAGACAGATACGCAGTATTTT
TRBD1,NA,TRBJ1-5,TRBV10-3,CAISDQGQGRGNQPQHF,TGTGCCATCAGTGACCAAGGACAGGGTCGGGGCAATCAGCCCCAGCATTTT
NA,NA,TRBJ1-5,TRBV4-1,CASSQVGNGERQPQHF,TGCGCCAGCAGCCAAGTCGGGAACGGAGAACGTCAGCCCCAGCATTTT
NA,few,TRBJ1-2,TRBV30,CAWSAAGGQGIGYGYTF,TGTGCCTGGAGTGCGGCGGGGGGCCAGGGGATCGGCTATGGCTACACCTTC
NA,NA,TRBJ1-2,TRBV4-2,CASSKVGKADTF,TGTGCCAGCAGCAAGGTAGGAAAGGCGGACACCTTC
TRBD1,NA,TRBJ1-1,TRBV2,CASSTGQGMNTEAFF,TGTGCCAGCAGTACGGGACAGGGGATGAACACTGAAGCTTTCTTT
TRBD2,NA,TRBJ2-2,TRBV5-1,CASSLLAGNTGELFF,TGCGCCAGCAGCTTACTAGCGGGGAACACCGGGGAGCTGTTTTTT
TRBD1,NA,TRBJ2-4,TRBV7-3,CASSSTGQGDIQYF,TGTGCCAGCAGCTCAACGGGACAGGGAGACATTCAGTACTTC
NA,NA,TRBJ2-1,TRBV4-2,CASSQAPDEQFF,TGTGCCAGCAGCCAAGCCCCAGATGAGCAGTTCTTC
TRBD1,once,TRBJ2-7,TRBV13,CASSRRQGSDPYEQYF,TGTGCCAGCAGCCGGAGACAGGGGAGCGACCCCTACGAGCAGTACTTC
TRBD2,NA,TRBJ2-3,TRBV6-1,CASSEALGLASDTQYF,TGTGCCAGCAGTGAAGCTTTGGGACTAGCGTCCGATACGCAGTATTTT
TRBD2,many,TRBJ2-1,TRBV4-3,CASSQEREINEQFF,TGCGCCAGCAGCCAAGAGCGGGAGATTAATGAGCAGTTCTTC
TRBD2,NA,TRBJ2-1,TRBV5-1,CASSLGVAGGPYNEQFF,TGCGCCAGCAGCTTGGGGGTAGCGGGAGGTCCCTACAATGAGCAGTTCTTC
TRBD2,NA,TRBJ2-7,TRBV27,CASRILAGQMYEQYF,TGTGCCAGCAGAATACTAGCGGGACAAATGTACGAGCAGTACTTC
TRBD2,few,TRBJ2-2,TRBV28,CASSSTSGLAGRTGELFF,TGTGCCAGCAGTTCTACTTCGGGACTAGCGGGACGTACCGGGGAGCTGTTTTTT
TRBD1,few,TRBJ1-5,TRBV9,CASSAQGASQPQHF,TGTGCCAGCAGCGCACAGGGGGCGTCTCAGCCCCAGCATTTT
NA,NA,TRBJ2-1,TRBV7-8,CASSLAVGWRSDNEQFF,TGTGCCAGCAGCTTAGCGGTAGGATGGCGGAGCGACAATGAGCAGTTCTTC
TRBD2,few,TRBJ2-7,TRBV7-6,CASSALLTSGGYEQYF,TGTGCCAGCAGCGCCCTACTGACTAGCGGGGGGTACGAGCAGTACTTC
TRBD2,NA,TRBJ2-7,TRBV28,CASRRAGGYEQYF,TGTGCCAGCAGACGAGCGGGAGGCTACGAGCAGTACTTC
TRBD2,NA,TRBJ2-2,TRBV7-7,CASSKGLAGAGELFF,TGTGCCAGCAGCAAGGGACTAGCGGGAGCCGGGGAGCTGTTTTTT
TRBD2,few,TRBJ2-6,TRBV7-9,CASSGGSTGANVLTF,TGTGCCAGCTCGGGCGGGAGTACTGGGGCCAACGTCCTGACTTTC
NA,NA,TRBJ2-1,TRBV25-1,CASSKSRGLNEQFF,TGTGCCAGCAGCAAATCGAGAGGGCTCAATGAGCAGTTCTTC
NA,NA,TRBJ2-7,TRBV13,CASSLGSLPLSQQYF,TGTGCCAGCAGCTTAGGTAGTCTCCCGCTCTCCCAGCAGTACTTC
NA,few,TRBJ2-5,TRBV30,CAWSWASEETQYF,TGTGCCTGGAGTTGGGCCTCGGAAGAGACCCAGTACTTC
NA,NA,TRBJ2-2,TRBV14,CASSSFREAGELFF,TGTGCCAGCAGTTCGTTCAGAGAGGCCGGGGAGCTGTTTTTT
NA,NA,TRBJ2-5,TRBV5-6,CASSLKTRRVDETQYF,TGTGCCAGCAGCTTGAAGACTAGGCGGGTCGACGAGACCCAGTACTTC
TRBD1,NA,TRBJ2-7,TRBV18,CASSPRTGIYEQYF,TGTGCCAGCTCACCAAGGACAGGGATATACGAGCAGTACTTC
TRBD1,NA,TRBJ1-2,TRBV4-1,CASSRPDRVLVGGYTF,TGCGCCAGCAGCCGCCCGGACAGGGTTTTGGTGGGTGGCTACACCTTC
TRBD1,NA,TRBJ2-7,TRBV2,CASSGGAGTGTDEQYF,TGTGCCAGCAGTGGAGGGGCCGGGACAGGGACCGACGAGCAGTACTTC
TRBD1,few,TRBJ2-1,TRBV6-1,CASSGTVYNEQFF,TGTGCCAGCTCCGGGACAGTTTACAATGAGCAGTTCTTC